This is a list of T cell receptor beta chains from one sample in a study of vaccination effects on CD4 cells after COVID-19. Sequencing was performed with immunoSEQ multiplex PCR; in TCRdb, only in-frame clones are kept and a portion is missing. Of tens of thousands of clones detected, 70% to 85% appear once; the ten largest clones hold 2% to 2.5%. The antigens for these receptors are not known. Here the sequenced sample was CD4+ T cells from PBMCs cultured without peptide, taken after COVID-19 vaccination. These receptors were taken from a human donor who received a COVID-19 vaccine. CDR3s include the opening cysteine and the closing phenylalanine or tryptophan. D genes are given only for firm matches. Clone size is given for some rows only: seen once, a few or many times, or a class if the clone is expanded.

V gene: TRBV6-5; clone size: NA; J gene: TRBJ1-6; D gene: TRBD1; CDR3 protein: CASSSLSGTESSPLHF; CDR3 DNA: TGTGCCAGCAGTTCGTTATCCGGGACAGAAAGTTCACCCCTCCACTTT
V gene: TRBV2; clone size: few; J gene: TRBJ1-5; D gene: NA; CDR3 protein: CASSKQGIGQPQHF; CDR3 DNA: TGTGCCAGCAGCAAACAGGGTATTGGTCAGCCCCAGCATTTT
V gene: TRBV20-1; clone size: once; J gene: TRBJ1-3; D gene: NA; CDR3 protein: CSAMGGNTIYF; CDR3 DNA: TGCAGTGCTATGGGTGGAAACACCATATATTTT
V gene: TRBV18; clone size: NA; J gene: TRBJ1-5; D gene: NA; CDR3 protein: CASSPSREGQPQHF; CDR3 DNA: TGTGCCAGCTCACCGTCCCGGGAGGGCCAGCCCCAGCATTTT
V gene: TRBV5-1; clone size: NA; J gene: TRBJ2-1; D gene: NA; CDR3 protein: CASSLGDGRYNEQFF; CDR3 DNA: TGCGCCAGCAGCCTCGGGGATGGAAGGTACAATGAGCAGTTCTTC
V gene: TRBV4-3; clone size: once; J gene: TRBJ1-3; D gene: NA; CDR3 protein: CASSQDTQTFGGNTIYF; CDR3 DNA: TGCGCCAGCAGCCAAGATACACAGACTTTCGGTGGAAACACCATATATTTT
V gene: TRBV5-1; clone size: NA; J gene: TRBJ2-5; D gene: TRBD1; CDR3 protein: CASSLAGTAPKLEYF; CDR3 DNA: TGCGCCAGCAGCTTGGCCGGGACAGCGCCTAAGTTGGAGTACTTC
V gene: TRBV10-3; clone size: NA; J gene: TRBJ2-5; D gene: NA; CDR3 protein: CAISGTPETQYF; CDR3 DNA: TGTGCCATCAGTGGGACCCCAGAGACCCAGTACTTC
V gene: TRBV5-1; clone size: NA; J gene: TRBJ2-3; D gene: TRBD2; CDR3 protein: CASSFSGAITDTQYF; CDR3 DNA: TGCGCCAGCAGCTTTAGCGGGGCGATCACAGATACGCAGTATTTT
V gene: TRBV29-1; clone size: NA; J gene: TRBJ2-5; D gene: TRBD2; CDR3 protein: CSVLGLAGTQETQYF; CDR3 DNA: TGCAGCGTTCTTGGACTAGCGGGGACCCAAGAGACCCAGTACTTC
V gene: TRBV19; clone size: NA; J gene: TRBJ1-6; D gene: TRBD1; CDR3 protein: CASSTSLGGDSPLHF; CDR3 DNA: TGTGCCAGTAGTACCTCCTTAGGGGGCGATTCACCCCTCCACTTT
V gene: TRBV7-2; clone size: NA; J gene: TRBJ1-2; D gene: NA; CDR3 protein: CASSLGAAYGYTF; CDR3 DNA: TGTGCCAGCAGCTTGGGGGCTGCCTATGGCTACACCTTC
V gene: TRBV3-1/TRBV3-2; clone size: NA; J gene: TRBJ1-2; D gene: NA; CDR3 protein: CASSQSVNGYTF; CDR3 DNA: TGTGCCAGCAGCCAAAGTGTGAATGGCTATACCTTC
V gene: TRBV15; clone size: NA; J gene: TRBJ1-3; D gene: TRBD1; CDR3 protein: CATSSSTGQGSGNTIYF; CDR3 DNA: TGTGCCACCAGCAGCAGTACGGGACAGGGCTCTGGAAACACCATATATTTT
V gene: TRBV10-3; clone size: NA; J gene: TRBJ2-2; D gene: NA; CDR3 protein: CATRDGGELFF; CDR3 DNA: TGTGCCACCCGTGACGGCGGGGAGCTGTTTTTT
V gene: TRBV24-1; clone size: NA; J gene: TRBJ1-2; D gene: TRBD1; CDR3 protein: CATSDAGTEIYGYTF; CDR3 DNA: TGTGCCACCAGTGATGCCGGGACAGAGATTTATGGCTACACCTTC